A selection of T cell receptor beta chains follows, all from one sample in a study of blood T cell repertoires in COVID-19. The repertoire was sequenced with immunoSEQ multiplex PCR; TCRdb's copy has only in-frame clones and lacks some. The data show around 260,000 clones, approximately 87% seen once. Sequencing was performed on peripheral blood. These receptors came from a woman in her forties or fifties with acute or convalescent COVID-19. The CDR3 runs from the conserved cysteine through the conserved F or W. Each record gives: clone size, V gene, CDR3 length, J gene, D gene, CDR3 protein, CDR3 DNA. D genes are given only for firm matches. Size values are once, few and many counts, or a class for expanded clones, and some rows have none.

clone size: .; V gene: TRBV28; CDR3 length: 17; J gene: TRBJ2-7; D gene: .; CDR3 protein: CASSHRRGSGSSVEQYF; CDR3 DNA: TGTGCCAGCAGTCATCGCAGGGGGAGCGGGAGTTCGGTCGAGCAGTACTTC
clone size: .; V gene: TRBV11-2; CDR3 length: 15; J gene: TRBJ2-1; D gene: TRBD1; CDR3 protein: CASSSFKDRVNEQFF; CDR3 DNA: TGTGCCAGCAGCTCCTTCAAGGACAGGGTAAATGAGCAGTTCTTC
clone size: .; V gene: TRBV3-1/TRBV3-2; CDR3 length: 11; J gene: TRBJ2-5; D gene: .; CDR3 protein: CASKSEETQYF; CDR3 DNA: TGTGCCAGCAAAAGCGAGGAGACCCAGTACTTC
clone size: .; V gene: TRBV7-3; CDR3 length: 15; J gene: TRBJ1-3; D gene: TRBD1; CDR3 protein: CASSSSGGGRNTIYF; CDR3 DNA: TGTGCCAGCAGCTCATCAGGGGGCGGAAGAAACACCATATATTTT
clone size: .; V gene: TRBV28; CDR3 length: 16; J gene: TRBJ1-3; D gene: .; CDR3 protein: CASSSWRAASGNTIYF; CDR3 DNA: TGTGCCAGCAGTTCTTGGAGGGCAGCGAGTGGAAACACCATATATTTT
clone size: .; V gene: TRBV4-1; CDR3 length: 14; J gene: TRBJ1-2; D gene: .; CDR3 protein: CASSHPGQNYGYTF; CDR3 DNA: TGCGCCAGCAGCCATCCAGGCCAGAACTATGGCTACACCTTC
clone size: .; V gene: TRBV18; CDR3 length: 16; J gene: TRBJ2-3; D gene: TRBD1; CDR3 protein: CASSRPGQGGTDTQYF; CDR3 DNA: TGTGCCAGCTCACGCCCGGGACAGGGGGGAACAGATACGCAGTATTTT
clone size: once; V gene: TRBV7-8; CDR3 length: 14; J gene: TRBJ1-2; D gene: .; CDR3 protein: CASSLRTALYGYTF; CDR3 DNA: TGTGCCAGCAGCCTACGGACTGCCCTATATGGCTACACCTTC
clone size: .; V gene: TRBV18; CDR3 length: 16; J gene: TRBJ2-1; D gene: TRBD2; CDR3 protein: CASSPGLAGRVNEQFF; CDR3 DNA: TGTGCCAGCTCACCAGGACTAGCGGGAAGAGTGAATGAGCAGTTCTTC
clone size: .; V gene: TRBV6-5; CDR3 length: 15; J gene: TRBJ1-5; D gene: .; CDR3 protein: CASSSRERGNQPQHF; CDR3 DNA: TGTGCCAGCAGTAGCAGGGAAAGAGGCAATCAGCCCCAGCATTTT
clone size: .; V gene: TRBV7-3; CDR3 length: 16; J gene: TRBJ2-7; D gene: TRBD2; CDR3 protein: CASSPTGTSGTRGQYF; CDR3 DNA: TGTGCCAGCAGCCCTACCGGGACTAGCGGGACCCGGGGGCAGTACTTC
clone size: few; V gene: TRBV7-8; CDR3 length: 15; J gene: TRBJ1-2; D gene: .; CDR3 protein: CASSPPGSSNYGYTF; CDR3 DNA: TGTGCCAGCAGCCCGCCAGGTAGTTCTAACTATGGCTACACCTTC
clone size: .; V gene: TRBV7-8; CDR3 length: 15; J gene: TRBJ2-7; D gene: .; CDR3 protein: CASSLAVRDSYEQYF; CDR3 DNA: TGTGCCAGCAGCTTAGCTGTGCGGGACTCCTACGAGCAGTACTTC
clone size: few; V gene: TRBV11-3; CDR3 length: 14; J gene: TRBJ2-3; D gene: .; CDR3 protein: CASSSYSSTDTQYF; CDR3 DNA: TGTGCCAGCAGCTCCTACAGTAGCACAGATACGCAGTATTTT
clone size: .; V gene: TRBV19; CDR3 length: 14; J gene: TRBJ2-7; D gene: TRBD2; CDR3 protein: CASSKASGTYEQYF; CDR3 DNA: TGTGCCAGTAGTAAGGCTAGCGGGACCTACGAGCAGTACTTC
clone size: .; V gene: TRBV7-3; CDR3 length: 14; J gene: TRBJ2-2; D gene: TRBD1; CDR3 protein: CASSSTGAGGELFF; CDR3 DNA: TGTGCCAGCAGCTCCACAGGGGCCGGCGGGGAGCTGTTTTTT
clone size: once; V gene: TRBV29-1; CDR3 length: 13; J gene: TRBJ2-5; D gene: TRBD1; CDR3 protein: CSVAGQGVETQYF; CDR3 DNA: TGCAGCGTTGCGGGACAGGGGGTAGAGACCCAGTACTTC
clone size: once; V gene: TRBV12-3/TRBV12-4; CDR3 length: 12; J gene: TRBJ2-5; D gene: TRBD2; CDR3 protein: CASTAGGETQYF; CDR3 DNA: TGTGCCAGCACAGCGGGAGGTGAGACCCAGTACTTC
clone size: .; V gene: TRBV6-5; CDR3 length: 14; J gene: TRBJ2-7; D gene: .; CDR3 protein: CASTTGRGSYEQYF; CDR3 DNA: TGTGCCAGCACAACAGGCAGAGGATCCTACGAGCAGTACTTC
clone size: .; V gene: TRBV28; CDR3 length: 15; J gene: TRBJ2-7; D gene: .; CDR3 protein: CASSRAGVGSYEQYF; CDR3 DNA: TGTGCCAGCAGTCGAGCAGGGGTTGGTTCCTACGAGCAGTACTTC
clone size: .; V gene: TRBV27; CDR3 length: 14; J gene: TRBJ1-2; D gene: TRBD1; CDR3 protein: CASSRTGGMDGYTF; CDR3 DNA: TGTGCCAGTTCCCGGACAGGGGGCATGGATGGCTACACCTTC
clone size: .; V gene: TRBV29-1; CDR3 length: 18; J gene: TRBJ2-7; D gene: .; CDR3 protein: CSVVHRAGGSRVSYEQYF; CDR3 DNA: TGCAGCGTTGTTCATAGGGCAGGGGGGTCAAGGGTAAGCTACGAGCAGTACTTC
clone size: .; V gene: TRBV4-2; CDR3 length: 15; J gene: TRBJ2-1; D gene: TRBD2; CDR3 protein: CASSQETSGYNEQFF; CDR3 DNA: TGTGCCAGCAGCCAAGAGACTAGCGGTTACAATGAGCAGTTCTTC
clone size: .; V gene: TRBV27; CDR3 length: 14; J gene: TRBJ2-7; D gene: TRBD2; CDR3 protein: CASSVRLAGEGQYF; CDR3 DNA: TGTGCCAGCAGTGTCCGACTAGCGGGAGAGGGTCAGTACTTC
clone size: .; V gene: TRBV5-1; CDR3 length: 14; J gene: TRBJ1-6; D gene: TRBD1; CDR3 protein: CASSLTGGGSPLHF; CDR3 DNA: TGCGCCAGCAGCTTAACAGGGGGCGGATCACCCCTCCACTTT
clone size: .; V gene: TRBV24-1; CDR3 length: 13; J gene: TRBJ2-7; D gene: .; CDR3 protein: CATSDSGNYEQYF; CDR3 DNA: TGTGCCACCAGTGATTCCGGGAACTACGAGCAGTACTTC
clone size: .; V gene: TRBV18; CDR3 length: 13; J gene: TRBJ2-3; D gene: .; CDR3 protein: CASSPGSEDTQYF; CDR3 DNA: TGTGCCAGCTCACCAGGAAGCGAAGATACGCAGTATTTT
clone size: .; V gene: TRBV7-9; CDR3 length: 14; J gene: TRBJ2-1; D gene: .; CDR3 protein: CASSSLAQIDEQFF; CDR3 DNA: TGTGCCAGCAGCTCCCTAGCCCAGATTGATGAGCAGTTCTTC
clone size: .; V gene: TRBV19; CDR3 length: 15; J gene: TRBJ1-5; D gene: .; CDR3 protein: CASSISLVGGQPQHF; CDR3 DNA: TGTGCCAGTAGTATATCCCTGGTGGGGGGGCAGCCCCAGCATTTT
clone size: .; V gene: TRBV29-1; CDR3 length: 14; J gene: TRBJ2-3; D gene: TRBD1; CDR3 protein: CSVRDRGPTDTQYF; CDR3 DNA: TGCAGCGTTCGGGACAGGGGACCGACAGATACGCAGTATTTT
clone size: .; V gene: TRBV28; CDR3 length: 15; J gene: TRBJ1-6; D gene: TRBD1; CDR3 protein: CASSPRDRVNSPLHF; CDR3 DNA: TGTGCCAGCAGTCCCCGGGACAGAGTTAATTCACCCCTCCACTTT
clone size: .; V gene: TRBV29-1; CDR3 length: 12; J gene: TRBJ1-5; D gene: .; CDR3 protein: CSVGGGYQPQHF; CDR3 DNA: TGCAGCGTCGGAGGTGGGTACCAGCCCCAGCATTTT
clone size: .; V gene: TRBV11-3; CDR3 length: 16; J gene: TRBJ2-5; D gene: TRBD1; CDR3 protein: CASSRGQGGYQETQYF; CDR3 DNA: TGTGCCAGCAGCAGGGGACAGGGGGGATACCAAGAGACCCAGTACTTC
clone size: .; V gene: TRBV5-1; CDR3 length: 15; J gene: TRBJ2-7; D gene: TRBD2; CDR3 protein: CASSLVAGGFYEQYF; CDR3 DNA: TGCGCCAGCAGCTTGGTAGCGGGAGGGTTCTACGAGCAGTACTTC
clone size: .; V gene: TRBV6-5; CDR3 length: 15; J gene: TRBJ2-5; D gene: TRBD2; CDR3 protein: CASIRRLAVGETQYF; CDR3 DNA: TGTGCCAGCATCAGAAGACTAGCGGTGGGGGAGACCCAGTACTTC
clone size: once; V gene: TRBV10-3; CDR3 length: 13; J gene: TRBJ2-7; D gene: .; CDR3 protein: CAISWTSSNEQYF; CDR3 DNA: TGTGCCATCAGTTGGACAAGCTCAAACGAGCAGTACTTC
clone size: .; V gene: TRBV5-1; CDR3 length: 14; J gene: TRBJ2-3; D gene: TRBD2; CDR3 protein: CASSSSGTTDTQYF; CDR3 DNA: TGCGCCAGCAGCTCAAGCGGGACCACAGATACGCAGTATTTT
clone size: .; V gene: TRBV19; CDR3 length: 14; J gene: TRBJ2-7; D gene: TRBD1; CDR3 protein: CASSRDRAVNEQYF; CDR3 DNA: TGTGCCAGTAGCCGGGACAGGGCGGTTAACGAGCAGTACTTC
clone size: .; V gene: TRBV7-2; CDR3 length: 13; J gene: TRBJ2-1; D gene: .; CDR3 protein: CASSIRSYNEQFF; CDR3 DNA: TGTGCCAGCAGCATACGGTCCTACAATGAGCAGTTCTTC
clone size: .; V gene: TRBV7-2; CDR3 length: 13; J gene: TRBJ1-1; D gene: TRBD1; CDR3 protein: CASSLRQGAEAFF; CDR3 DNA: TGTGCCAGCAGCTTAAGACAGGGTGCTGAAGCTTTCTTT
clone size: .; V gene: TRBV5-6; CDR3 length: 13; J gene: TRBJ2-1; D gene: .; CDR3 protein: CASSLALSNEQFF; CDR3 DNA: TGTGCCAGCAGCTTGGCCCTGAGCAATGAGCAGTTCTTC
clone size: .; V gene: TRBV3-1/TRBV3-2; CDR3 length: 15; J gene: TRBJ2-1; D gene: TRBD2; CDR3 protein: CASSQEPREQVEQFF; CDR3 DNA: TGTGCCAGCAGCCAAGAACCGCGGGAGCAGGTTGAGCAGTTCTTC
clone size: .; V gene: TRBV5-3; CDR3 length: 18; J gene: TRBJ1-4; D gene: .; CDR3 protein: CARSLVLDRCKENEKLFF; CDR3 DNA: TGTGCCAGAAGCTTGGTTTTGGACAGATGTAAGGAGAATGAAAAACTGTTTTTT
clone size: .; V gene: TRBV18; CDR3 length: 15; J gene: TRBJ1-1; D gene: .; CDR3 protein: CASSPSGQKYTEAFF; CDR3 DNA: TGTGCCAGCTCACCATCTGGGCAGAAATACACTGAAGCTTTCTTT
clone size: .; V gene: TRBV21-1; CDR3 length: 14; J gene: TRBJ2-5; D gene: .; CDR3 protein: CASSKEWRKKTQYF; CDR3 DNA: TGTGCCAGCAGCAAAGAGTGGAGGAAGAAGACCCAGTACTTC
clone size: once; V gene: TRBV27; CDR3 length: 13; J gene: TRBJ1-1; D gene: .; CDR3 protein: CASSTSTGGDAFF; CDR3 DNA: .
clone size: .; V gene: TRBV6-1; CDR3 length: 12; J gene: TRBJ2-1; D gene: .; CDR3 protein: CASSEEPTPEFF; CDR3 DNA: TGTGCCAGCAGTGAGGAGCCCACCCCTGAGTTCTTC
clone size: .; V gene: TRBV5-1; CDR3 length: 17; J gene: TRBJ1-3; D gene: .; CDR3 protein: CASSLMSGVSSGNTIYF; CDR3 DNA: TGCGCCAGCAGCTTGATGTCAGGGGTCAGCTCTGGAAACACCATATATTTT
clone size: .; V gene: TRBV7-9; CDR3 length: 14; J gene: TRBJ1-1; D gene: .; CDR3 protein: CASSSEQGNTEAFF; CDR3 DNA: TGTGCCAGCAGCTCCGAACAGGGGAACACTGAAGCTTTCTTT
clone size: few; V gene: TRBV20-1; CDR3 length: 15; J gene: TRBJ1-1; D gene: .; CDR3 protein: CSASYPYTVNTEAFF; CDR3 DNA: TGCAGTGCTAGTTACCCTTATACAGTGAACACTGAAGCTTTCTTT
clone size: .; V gene: TRBV29-1; CDR3 length: 14; J gene: TRBJ2-1; D gene: TRBD2; CDR3 protein: CSAGGTSGYNEQFF; CDR3 DNA: TGCAGCGCTGGCGGGACTAGCGGCTACAATGAGCAGTTCTTC
clone size: once; V gene: TRBV6-2/TRBV6-3; CDR3 length: 16; J gene: TRBJ2-2; D gene: TRBD2; CDR3 protein: CASSYKGLANTGELFF; CDR3 DNA: TGTGCCAGCAGTTACAAGGGACTAGCGAACACCGGGGAGCTGTTTTTT
clone size: .; V gene: TRBV6-5; CDR3 length: 13; J gene: TRBJ1-2; D gene: .; CDR3 protein: CASSQSHREGYTF; CDR3 DNA: TGTGCCAGCAGTCAGTCTCACAGGGAAGGCTACACCTTC